This TCR beta chain was sequenced during a study of control samples from healthy donors and cancer patients. The CDR3 covers 13 residues. Germline V lookup: CDR1 SGHNT, CDR2 YYREEE (reference sequence). Profiling relied on immunoSEQ multiplex PCR, and the TCRdb table lists in-frame clones only, not all of them. The table has tens of thousands of clones, roughly 84% seen once; the top ten hold roughly 5%. To note about this clone: At one boundary the junction diverges from the germline segment, which might be a read error.

The clonotype comes from a woman in her fifties or sixties in good health. This rearrangement joins TRBV5-4 to TRBJ1-2, with TRBD1 identical over 10 bases. Sequenced sample: blood. CDR3 protein: CASSLATGGPLYF. The CDR3, as DNA: TGTGCCAGCAGCTTGGCGACAGGGGGCCCCTTATACTTC.